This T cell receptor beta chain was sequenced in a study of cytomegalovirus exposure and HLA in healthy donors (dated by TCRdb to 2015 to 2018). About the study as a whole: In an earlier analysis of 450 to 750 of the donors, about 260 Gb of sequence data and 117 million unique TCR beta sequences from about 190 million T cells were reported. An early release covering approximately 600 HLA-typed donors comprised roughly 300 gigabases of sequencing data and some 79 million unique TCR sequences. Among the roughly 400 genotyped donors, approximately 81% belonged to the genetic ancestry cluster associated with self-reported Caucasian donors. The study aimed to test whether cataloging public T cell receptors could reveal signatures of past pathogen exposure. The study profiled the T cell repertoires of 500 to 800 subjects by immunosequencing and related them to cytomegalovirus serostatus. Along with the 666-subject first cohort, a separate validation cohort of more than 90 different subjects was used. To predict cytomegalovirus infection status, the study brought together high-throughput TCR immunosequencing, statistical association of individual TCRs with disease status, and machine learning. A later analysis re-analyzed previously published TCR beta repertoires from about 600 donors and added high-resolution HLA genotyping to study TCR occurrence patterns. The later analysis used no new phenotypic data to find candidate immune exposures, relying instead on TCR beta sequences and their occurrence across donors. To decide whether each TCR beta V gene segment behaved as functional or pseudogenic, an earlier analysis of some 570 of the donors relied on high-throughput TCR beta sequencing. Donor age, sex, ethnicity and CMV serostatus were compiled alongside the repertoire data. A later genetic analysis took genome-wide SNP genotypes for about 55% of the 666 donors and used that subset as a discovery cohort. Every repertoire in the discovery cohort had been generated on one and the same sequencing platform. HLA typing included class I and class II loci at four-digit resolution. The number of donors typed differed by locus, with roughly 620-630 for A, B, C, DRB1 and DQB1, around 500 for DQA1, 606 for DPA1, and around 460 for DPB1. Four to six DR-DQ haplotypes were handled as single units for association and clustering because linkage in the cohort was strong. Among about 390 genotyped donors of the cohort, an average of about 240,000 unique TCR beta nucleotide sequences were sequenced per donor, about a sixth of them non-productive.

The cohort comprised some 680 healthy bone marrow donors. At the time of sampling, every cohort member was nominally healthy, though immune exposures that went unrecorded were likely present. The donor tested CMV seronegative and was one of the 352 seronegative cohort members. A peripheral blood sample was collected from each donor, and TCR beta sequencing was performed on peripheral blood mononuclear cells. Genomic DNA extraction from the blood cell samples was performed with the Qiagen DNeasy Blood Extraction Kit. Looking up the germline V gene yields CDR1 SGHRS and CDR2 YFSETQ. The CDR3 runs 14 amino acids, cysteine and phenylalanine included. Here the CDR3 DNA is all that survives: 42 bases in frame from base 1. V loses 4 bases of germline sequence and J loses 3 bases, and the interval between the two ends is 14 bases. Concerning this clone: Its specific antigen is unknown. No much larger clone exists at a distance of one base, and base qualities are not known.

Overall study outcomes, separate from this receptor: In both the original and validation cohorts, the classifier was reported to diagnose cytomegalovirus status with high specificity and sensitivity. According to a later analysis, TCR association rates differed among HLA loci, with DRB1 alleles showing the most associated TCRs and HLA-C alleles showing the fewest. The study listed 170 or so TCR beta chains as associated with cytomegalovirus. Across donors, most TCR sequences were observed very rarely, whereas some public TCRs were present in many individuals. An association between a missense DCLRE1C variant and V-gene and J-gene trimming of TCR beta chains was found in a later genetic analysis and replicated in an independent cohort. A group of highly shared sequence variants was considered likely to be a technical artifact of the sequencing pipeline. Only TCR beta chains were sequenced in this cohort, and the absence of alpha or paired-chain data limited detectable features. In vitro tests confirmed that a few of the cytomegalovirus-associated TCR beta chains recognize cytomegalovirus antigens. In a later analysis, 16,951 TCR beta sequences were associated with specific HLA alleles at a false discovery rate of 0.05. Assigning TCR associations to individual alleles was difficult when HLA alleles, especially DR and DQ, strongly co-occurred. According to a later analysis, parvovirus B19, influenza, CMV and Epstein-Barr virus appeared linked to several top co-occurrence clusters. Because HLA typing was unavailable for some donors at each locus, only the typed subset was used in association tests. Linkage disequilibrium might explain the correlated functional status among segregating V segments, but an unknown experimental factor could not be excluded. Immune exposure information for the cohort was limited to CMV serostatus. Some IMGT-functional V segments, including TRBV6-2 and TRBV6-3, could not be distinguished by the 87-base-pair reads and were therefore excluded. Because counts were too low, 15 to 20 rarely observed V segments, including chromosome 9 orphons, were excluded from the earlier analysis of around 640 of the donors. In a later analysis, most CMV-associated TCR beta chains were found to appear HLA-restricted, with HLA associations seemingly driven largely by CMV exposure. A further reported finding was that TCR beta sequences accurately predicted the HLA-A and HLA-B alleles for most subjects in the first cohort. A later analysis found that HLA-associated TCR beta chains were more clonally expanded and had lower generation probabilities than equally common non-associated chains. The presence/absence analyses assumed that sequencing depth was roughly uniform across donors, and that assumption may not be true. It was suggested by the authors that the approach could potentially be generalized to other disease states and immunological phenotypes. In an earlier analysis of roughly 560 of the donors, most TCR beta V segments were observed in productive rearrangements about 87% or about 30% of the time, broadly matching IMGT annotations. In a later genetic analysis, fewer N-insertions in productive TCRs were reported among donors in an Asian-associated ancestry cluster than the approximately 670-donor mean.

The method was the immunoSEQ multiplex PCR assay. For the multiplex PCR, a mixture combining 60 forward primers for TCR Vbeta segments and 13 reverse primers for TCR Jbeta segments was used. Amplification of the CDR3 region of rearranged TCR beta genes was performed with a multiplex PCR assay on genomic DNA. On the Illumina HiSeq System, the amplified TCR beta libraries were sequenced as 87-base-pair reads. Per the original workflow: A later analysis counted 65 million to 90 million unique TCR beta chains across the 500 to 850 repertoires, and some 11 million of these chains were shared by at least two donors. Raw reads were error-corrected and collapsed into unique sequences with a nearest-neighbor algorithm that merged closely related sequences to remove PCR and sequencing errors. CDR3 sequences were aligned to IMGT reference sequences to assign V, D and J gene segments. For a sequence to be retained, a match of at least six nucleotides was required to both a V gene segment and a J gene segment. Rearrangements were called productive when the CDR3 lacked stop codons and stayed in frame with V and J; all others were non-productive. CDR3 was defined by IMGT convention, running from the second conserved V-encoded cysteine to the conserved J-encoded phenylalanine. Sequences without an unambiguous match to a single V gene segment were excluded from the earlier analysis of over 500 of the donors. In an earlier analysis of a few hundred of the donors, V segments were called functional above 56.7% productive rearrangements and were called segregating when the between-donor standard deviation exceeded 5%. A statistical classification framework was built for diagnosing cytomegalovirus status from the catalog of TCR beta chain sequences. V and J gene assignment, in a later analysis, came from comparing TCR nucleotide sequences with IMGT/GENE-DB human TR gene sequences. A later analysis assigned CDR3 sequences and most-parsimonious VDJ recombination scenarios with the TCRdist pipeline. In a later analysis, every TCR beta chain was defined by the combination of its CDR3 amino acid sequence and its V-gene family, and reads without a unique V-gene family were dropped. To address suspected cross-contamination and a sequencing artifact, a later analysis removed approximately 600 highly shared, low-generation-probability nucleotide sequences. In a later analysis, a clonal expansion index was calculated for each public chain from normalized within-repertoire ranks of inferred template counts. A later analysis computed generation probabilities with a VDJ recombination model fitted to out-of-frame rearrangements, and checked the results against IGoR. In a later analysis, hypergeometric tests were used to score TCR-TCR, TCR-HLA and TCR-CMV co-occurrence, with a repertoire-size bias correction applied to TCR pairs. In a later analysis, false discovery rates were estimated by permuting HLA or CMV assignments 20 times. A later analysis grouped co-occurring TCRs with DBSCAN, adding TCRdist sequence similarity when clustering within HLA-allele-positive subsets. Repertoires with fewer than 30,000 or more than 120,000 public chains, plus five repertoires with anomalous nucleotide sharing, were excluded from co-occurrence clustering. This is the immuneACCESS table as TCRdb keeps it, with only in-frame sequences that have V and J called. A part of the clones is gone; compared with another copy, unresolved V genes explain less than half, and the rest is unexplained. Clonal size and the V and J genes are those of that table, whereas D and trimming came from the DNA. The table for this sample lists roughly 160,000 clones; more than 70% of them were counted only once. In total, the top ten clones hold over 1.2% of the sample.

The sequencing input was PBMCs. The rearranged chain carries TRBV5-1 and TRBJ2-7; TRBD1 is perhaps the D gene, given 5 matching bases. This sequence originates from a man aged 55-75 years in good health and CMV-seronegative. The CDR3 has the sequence CASSQVGQGYEQYF. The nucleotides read TGCGCCAGCAGCCAGGTCGGTCAGGGCTACGAGCAGTACTTC.